The entry below gives a single TCR beta chain sequence along with its context. Its antigen is currently not known. Base qualities are missing; no much larger clone stands one base away. This sample is part of a study of T cell responses to AZD1222 COVID-19 vaccine (dated by TCRdb to the early 2020s). Looking at the study overall: AZD1222 recipients with second doses at about 4 weeks or about 12 weeks were pooled, because spike-specific TCR depth and breadth did not differ between schedules. A total of 233 trial participants underwent TCR sequencing, of whom around 200 received two doses of AZD1222 and around 26 received two doses of the MenACWY control vaccine. Trial participants were enrolled by age into 18-55, 56-69 and 70-plus year subgroups, with 148, 28 and 57 TCR-sequenced participants respectively.

Read against the paper, the sample's time point label means: baseline before first vaccination. Samples from vaccinated people were obtained from the UK trials COV001 and COV002, which included a single-blind randomized controlled phase 2/3 trial of AZD1222 (ChAdOx1 nCoV-19) in healthy adults. For TCRbeta chain sequencing, PBMC samples from trial participants were taken at day 0 and at day 28 after the second dose. The CDR3 regions of human TCRbeta chains were analyzed by immunosequencing. As for the authors' bioinformatics: Repertoire TCRs were matched against a reference library of SARS-CoV-2-specific TCRs generated with the MIRA antigen-specificity platform. Breadth was defined as the fraction of unique TCRs that were SARS-CoV-2-associated. Depth was defined as the fraction of total T cells that were SARS-CoV-2-associated. Each spike-specific TCR was assigned to its reactive spike region and to a CD4 or CD8 class using the MIRA data. Log10-transformed breadth and depth values were compared by one-way ANOVA with Sidak's multiple comparisons tests. TCRdb stores this immuneACCESS table with in-frame sequences only. Part of the clones is absent; in the studies checked, under half of the shortfall reflects unresolved V genes, and no reason is known for the rest. That table gives V, J and clone size, and the DNA gave D and trimming. The sample includes about 85,000 clones, with 86% observed a single time. 6% to 9% of the sample is taken by the ten largest.

Looking up the germline V gene (reference sequence) yields CDR1 LGHDT and CDR2 YNNKEL. A distance of 11 bases separates the germline ends of V and J, which lose 2 bases and 0 bases respectively. The CDR3, from cysteine to phenylalanine, totals 17 residues. Solely the CDR3 DNA is kept, with 51 bases framed from the first base. Study-level results and caveats: Participants were mostly white British, with more females than males. The authors suggested clonal diversity may have been underestimated. Conclusions about previously exposed vaccinees are limited, since just five or six AZD1222 recipients were seropositive for SARS-CoV-2 at baseline. Reportedly, close to half of the unique spike-specific TCRs recognized epitopes lying outside the regions that are mutated in the B.1.351 and B.1.1.7 variants. In the small 56-69-year group, the increase in depth fell short of significance, most likely because of low power. CD4 TCRs associated with the vaccine covered the entire spike protein, and the dominant responses were in regions 160-218 and 743-854. After two AZD1222 doses, both the breadth and the depth of spike-specific TCRs were significantly higher than at day 0 and than in MenACWY recipients. No day 14 peak-response samples were available, so repertoires were characterized only after the peak T cell response.

The sequence is built from TRBV3-1 (or the pseudogene TRBV3-2) and TRBJ2-6, with the D gene too uncertain to name. The clonotype was recovered from an adult in good health. The sequences come from peripheral blood, collected on day 0 of AZD1222 vaccination. The CDR3: CASSQRTLSSGANVLTF. In nucleotides, the sequence is TGTGCCAGCAGCCAACGGACGTTAAGCTCTGGGGCCAACGTCCTGACTTTC.